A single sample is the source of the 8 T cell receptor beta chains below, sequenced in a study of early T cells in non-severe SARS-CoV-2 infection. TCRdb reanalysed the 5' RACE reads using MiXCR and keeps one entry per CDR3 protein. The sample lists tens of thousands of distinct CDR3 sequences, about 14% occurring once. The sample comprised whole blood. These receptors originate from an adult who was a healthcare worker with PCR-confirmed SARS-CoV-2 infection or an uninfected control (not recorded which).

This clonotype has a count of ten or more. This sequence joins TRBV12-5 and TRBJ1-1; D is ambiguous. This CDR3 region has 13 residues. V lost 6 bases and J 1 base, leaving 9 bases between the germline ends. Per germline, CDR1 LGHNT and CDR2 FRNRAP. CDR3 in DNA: TGTGCTAGTGGCCCAACGGCGAACACTGAAGCTTTCTTT. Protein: CASGPTANTEAFF. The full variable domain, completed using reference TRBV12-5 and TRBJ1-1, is DARVTQTPRHKVTEMGQEVTMRCQPILGHNTVFWYRQTMMQGLELLAYFRNRAPLDDSGMPKDRFSAEMPDATLATLKIQPSEPRDSAVYFCASGPTANTEAFFGQGTRLTVV.

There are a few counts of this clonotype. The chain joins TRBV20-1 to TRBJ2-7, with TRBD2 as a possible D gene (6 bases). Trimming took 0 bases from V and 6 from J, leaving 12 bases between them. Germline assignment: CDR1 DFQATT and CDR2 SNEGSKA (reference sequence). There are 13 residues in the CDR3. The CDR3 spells CSARESTGGEQYF. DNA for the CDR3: TGCAGTGCTAGAGAATCCACCGGGGGCGAGCAGTACTTC.

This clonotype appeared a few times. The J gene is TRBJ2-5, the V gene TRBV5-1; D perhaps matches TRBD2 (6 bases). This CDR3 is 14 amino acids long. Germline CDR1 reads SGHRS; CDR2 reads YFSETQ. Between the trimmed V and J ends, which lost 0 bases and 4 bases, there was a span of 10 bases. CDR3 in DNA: TGCGCCAGCAGCTTGGTCGGGAGCGGAGAGACCCAGTACTTC. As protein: CASSLVGSGETQYF.

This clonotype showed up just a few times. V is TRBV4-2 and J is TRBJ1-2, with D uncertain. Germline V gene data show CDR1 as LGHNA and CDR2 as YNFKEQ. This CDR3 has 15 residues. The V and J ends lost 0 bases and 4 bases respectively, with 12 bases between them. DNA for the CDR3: TGTGCCAGCAGCCAAGATCTAGGAGGCTCCTATGGCTACACCTTC. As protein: CASSQDLGGSYGYTF.

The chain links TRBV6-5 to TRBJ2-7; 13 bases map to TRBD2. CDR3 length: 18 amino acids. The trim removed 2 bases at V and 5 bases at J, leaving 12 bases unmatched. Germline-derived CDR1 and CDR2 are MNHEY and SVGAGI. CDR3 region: CASSYTRTSGGRGNEQYF. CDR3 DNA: TGTGCCAGCAGTTACACCCGGACTAGCGGGGGTAGGGGCAACGAGCAGTACTTC.

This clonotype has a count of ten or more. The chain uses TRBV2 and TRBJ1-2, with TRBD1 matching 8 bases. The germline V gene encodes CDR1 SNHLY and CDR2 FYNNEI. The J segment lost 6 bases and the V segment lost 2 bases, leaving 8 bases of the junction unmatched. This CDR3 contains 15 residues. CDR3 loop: CASSERGQDLDGYTF. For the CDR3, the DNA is TGTGCCAGCAGTGAAAGGGGACAGGATCTTGATGGCTACACCTTC.

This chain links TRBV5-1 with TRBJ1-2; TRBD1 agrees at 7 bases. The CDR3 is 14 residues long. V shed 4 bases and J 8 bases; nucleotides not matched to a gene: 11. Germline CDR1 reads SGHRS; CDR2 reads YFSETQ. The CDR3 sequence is CASSPPDRVRGYTF. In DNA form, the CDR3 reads TGCGCCAGCAGCCCTCCCGACAGGGTGAGGGGCTACACCTTC. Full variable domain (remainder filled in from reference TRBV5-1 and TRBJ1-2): KAGVTQTPRYLIKTRGQQVTLSCSPISGHRSVSWYQQTPGQGLQFLFEYFSETQRNKGNFPGRFSGRQFSNSRSEMNVSTLELGDSALYLCASSPPDRVRGYTFGSGTRLTVV.

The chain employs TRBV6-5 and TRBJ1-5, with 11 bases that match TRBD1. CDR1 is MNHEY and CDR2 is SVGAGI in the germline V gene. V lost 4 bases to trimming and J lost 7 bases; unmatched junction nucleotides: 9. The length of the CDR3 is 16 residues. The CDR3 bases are TGTGCCAGCAGTTTCACCGGGACAGGGGGATTCCAGCCCCAGCATTTT. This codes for CASSFTGTGGFQPQHF.